This entry features one T cell receptor (beta chain) sequence. The germline gives CDR1 KGHSH, CDR2 LQKENI. J gave up 4 bases and V 4 bases, and 9 bases lay outside the gene matches. The CDR3 spans 15 residues. Clones were sequenced by immunoSEQ multiplex PCR, and TCRdb holds only the in-frame ones, with some missing. The sample carries about 74,000 clones, less than 85% recorded once. The record originates from a study of blood T cell repertoires in COVID-19. Study-level information: T cells, B-cell-depleted T cells, or PBMCs provided the cDNA or gDNA that served as material.

The V gene is TRBV18, the J gene TRBJ1-2; 7 bases map to TRBD1. This receptor was obtained from a man between 65 and 85 years old with active or convalescent COVID-19. Sample: peripheral blood. CDR3 nucleotide sequence: TGTGCCAGCTCACTAAACCCGACAGGGCTCTATGGCTACACCTTC. Translating it yields CASSLNPTGLYGYTF.